The rows below give T cell receptor beta chains drawn from one sample of a study of blood T cell repertoires in COVID-19. Clones were sequenced by immunoSEQ multiplex PCR, and TCRdb holds only the in-frame ones, with some missing. The sample holds 65,000 to 70,000 clones; 70% to 90% are singletons and the top ten take 19%. Sequencing input: peripheral blood. The receptor set was obtained from an elderly woman with acute or convalescent COVID-19. CDR3s include the opening cysteine and the closing phenylalanine or tryptophan. Fields, in order: V gene, J gene, clone size, D gene, CDR3 DNA, CDR3 protein. The D gene is left open where the match is weak. Clone size is given for some rows only: seen once, a few or many times, or a class if the clone is expanded.

TRBV10-1,TRBJ2-1,NA,TRBD1,TGCGCCAGCAGTGGGATGGGACAGGGCAGGAGTGAGCAGTTCTTC,CASSGMGQGRSEQFF
TRBV4-3,TRBJ1-2,NA,NA,TGCGCCAGCAGCCAGACGCTCCGGGGGGATGGCTACACCTTC,CASSQTLRGDGYTF
TRBV11-2,TRBJ2-5,NA,TRBD1,TGTGCCAGCAGCTTAGAGACAGGGGCAGAGACCCAGTACTTC,CASSLETGAETQYF
TRBV3-1/TRBV3-2,TRBJ2-2,NA,TRBD1,TGTGCCAGCAGCCATGGGGGACAGACCACCGGGGAGCTGTTTTTT,CASSHGGQTTGELFF
TRBV11-2,TRBJ2-3,few,TRBD2,TGTGCCAGCAGCCGAACGGGACTAGCGGACACAGATACGCAGTATTTT,CASSRTGLADTDTQYF
TRBV21-1,TRBJ2-7,once,NA,TGTGCCACAGGGGACAGGGGGCAAAACGAGCAGTACTTC,CATGDRGQNEQYF
TRBV28,TRBJ2-3,NA,TRBD2,TGTGCCAGCAGTCCCCTGGGACTAGCGGGAAGGAACCAGATTACGCAGTATTTT,CASSPLGLAGRNQITQYF
TRBV28,TRBJ2-3,NA,TRBD2,TGTGCCAGCAGTCCCTTAGGTAGCGGGGGGGCCGATACGCAGTATTTT,CASSPLGSGGADTQYF
TRBV5-8,TRBJ2-3,NA,NA,TGTGCCAGCAGCTTTGTTCGGGGAGATACGCAGTATTTT,CASSFVRGDTQYF
TRBV19,TRBJ1-1,NA,TRBD1,TGTGCCAGCACCAAACAGGGGGTGAGCACTGAAGCTTTCTTT,CASTKQGVSTEAFF
TRBV6-5,TRBJ1-1,NA,NA,TGTGCCACGGGTAAGGCTGGGACTGAAGCTTTCTTT,CATGKAGTEAFF
TRBV6-5,TRBJ2-4,many,TRBD2,TGTGCCAGAACGTACAAGACTAGCAGCGGCATTCAGTACTTC,CARTYKTSSGIQYF
TRBV7-2,TRBJ1-2,NA,NA,TGTGCCAGCAGCCTACGGTCGGGTGGCTACACCTTC,CASSLRSGGYTF
TRBV2,TRBJ2-4,NA,NA,TGTGCCAGCAGTGTGGAGAGGGAAAACATTCAGTACTTC,CASSVERENIQYF
TRBV28,TRBJ2-7,NA,TRBD1,TGTGCCAGCAGTTTAGCCCGGACAGGGTCCTACGAGCAGTACTTC,CASSLARTGSYEQYF
TRBV5-5,TRBJ1-1,NA,TRBD1,TGTGCCAGCAGCAACCGGGACAGGGGAGGAACTGAAGCTTTCTTT,CASSNRDRGGTEAFF
TRBV28,TRBJ1-1,NA,TRBD1,TGTGCCAGCAGTTCGGGACAGCTTGAAGCTTTCTTT,CASSSGQLEAFF
TRBV2,TRBJ1-4,once,NA,TGTGCCAGCCAACCGGGATTTAATGAAAAACTGTTTTTT,CASQPGFNEKLFF
TRBV28,TRBJ2-3,NA,NA,TGTGCCAGCAGGGACAGCCGAGGTTTTTGGGCAGATACGCAGTATTTT,CASRDSRGFWADTQYF
TRBV6-5,TRBJ1-5,NA,TRBD1,TGTGCCAGTGGCAGGGGGCTCCGTCAGCCCCAGCATTTT,CASGRGLRQPQHF
TRBV6-6,TRBJ1-5,NA,NA,TGTGCCAGCAGTTACGGTCGGGAGCAGCCCCAGCATTTT,CASSYGREQPQHF